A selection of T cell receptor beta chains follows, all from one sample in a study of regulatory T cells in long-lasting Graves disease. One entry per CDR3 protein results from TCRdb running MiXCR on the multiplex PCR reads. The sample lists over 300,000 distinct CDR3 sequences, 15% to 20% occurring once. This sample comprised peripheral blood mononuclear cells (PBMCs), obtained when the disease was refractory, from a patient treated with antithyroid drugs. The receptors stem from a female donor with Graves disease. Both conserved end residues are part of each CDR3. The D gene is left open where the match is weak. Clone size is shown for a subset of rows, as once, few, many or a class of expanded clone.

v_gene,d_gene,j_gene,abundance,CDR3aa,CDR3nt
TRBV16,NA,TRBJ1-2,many,CASGVGNGYTF,TGTGCCAGCGGCGTGGGGAACGGCTACACCTTC
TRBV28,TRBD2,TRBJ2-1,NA,CASSPWVAGNNEQFF,TGTGCCAGCAGTCCATGGGTAGCGGGGAATAATGAGCAGTTCTTC
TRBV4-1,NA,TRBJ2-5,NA,CASSLSGARQETQYF,TGCGCCAGCAGCCTCTCGGGGGCACGGCAAGAGACCCAGTACTTC
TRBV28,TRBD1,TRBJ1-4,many,CASSDDRVLDEKLFF,TGTGCCAGCAGCGACGACAGGGTGTTGGATGAAAAACTGTTTTTT
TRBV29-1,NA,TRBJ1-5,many,CSVEETQGCNQPQHF,TGCAGCGTTGAAGAAACACAGGGATGTAACCAGCCCCAGCATTTT
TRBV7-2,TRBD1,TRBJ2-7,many,CASSLMPGQGYEQYF,TGTGCCAGCAGCTTAATGCCGGGACAGGGCTACGAGCAGTACTTC
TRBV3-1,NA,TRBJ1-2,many,CASSQDHQGQAYTF,TGTGCCAGCAGCCAAGACCACCAGGGGCAGGCCTACACCTTC
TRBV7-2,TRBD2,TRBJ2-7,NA,CASSLSGGNNYEQYF,TGTGCCAGCAGCTTAAGCGGGGGGAACAATTACGAGCAGTACTTC
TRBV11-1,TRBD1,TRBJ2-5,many,CASSSPGTAVTQYF,TGTGCCAGCAGCTCGCCCGGGACAGCGGTCACCCAGTACTTC
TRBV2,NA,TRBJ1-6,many,CASERAGNSPLHF,TGTGCCAGCGAACGGGCTGGTAATTCACCCCTCCACTTT
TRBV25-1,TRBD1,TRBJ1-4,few,CASREGAIEKLFF,TGTGCCAGCAGAGAGGGGGCGATTGAAAAACTGTTTTTT
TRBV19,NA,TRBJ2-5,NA,CASRPSGTLETQYF,TGTGCCAGTAGACCCTCCGGGACCTTAGAGACCCAGTACTTC
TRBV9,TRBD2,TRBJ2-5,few,CASSVEGLAGETQYF,TGTGCCAGCAGCGTAGAAGGACTAGCGGGGGAGACCCAGTACTTC
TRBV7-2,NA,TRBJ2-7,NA,CASSLTLSRGAEQYF,TGTGCCAGCAGCTTAACCCTATCCCGCGGGGCTGAGCAGTACTTC
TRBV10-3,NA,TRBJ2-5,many,CAISESGEETQYF,TGTGCCATCAGTGAATCGGGGGAAGAGACCCAGTACTTC
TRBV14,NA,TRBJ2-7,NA,CASSQDAPASLTPPYEQYF,TGTGCCAGCAGCCAAGATGCACCCGCGTCCCTGACGCCGCCCTACGAGCAGTACTTC
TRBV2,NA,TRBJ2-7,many,CASSILLSYEQYF,TGTGCCAGCTCAATCCTCCTTTCCTACGAGCAGTACTTC
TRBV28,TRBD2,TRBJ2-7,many,CASRGGTSGTWGGEQYF,TGTGCCAGCAGGGGGGGAACTAGCGGGACGTGGGGAGGCGAGCAGTACTTC
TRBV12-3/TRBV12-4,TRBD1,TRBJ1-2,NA,CASSLRGTGGARFSGYTF,TGTGCCAGCAGTTTAAGGGGGACAGGGGGCGCGAGGTTCTCTGGCTACACCTTC
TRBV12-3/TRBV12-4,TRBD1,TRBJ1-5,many,CASSSLDRAPPQHF,TGTGCCAGCAGTTCCCTTGACAGGGCACCGCCCCAGCATTTT
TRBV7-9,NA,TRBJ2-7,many,CASSSDGSYEQYF,TGTGCCAGCAGCTCGGACGGGTCCTACGAGCAGTACTTC
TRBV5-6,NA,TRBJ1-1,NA,CASSRKQGTEAFF,TGTGCCAGCAGCCGGAAGCAGGGAACTGAAGCTTTCTTT
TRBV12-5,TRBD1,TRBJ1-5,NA,CATSGTGYNQPQHF,TGTGCTACATCCGGGACAGGGTACAATCAGCCCCAGCATTTT
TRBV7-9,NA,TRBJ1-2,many,CASSFLAFVYGYTF,TGTGCCAGCAGCTTCCTGGCTTTCGTCTATGGCTACACCTTC
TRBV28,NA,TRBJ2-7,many,CASSDGGDEQYF,TGTGCCAGCAGCGACGGAGGGGACGAGCAGTACTTC
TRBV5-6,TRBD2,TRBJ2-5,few,CASSSKGLAGGKTQYF,TGTGCCAGCAGCTCGAAAGGACTAGCGGGGGGCAAGACCCAGTACTTC
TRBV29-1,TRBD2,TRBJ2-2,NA,CSVRGLAGTGELFF,TGCAGCGTGAGGGGACTAGCCGGCACCGGGGAGCTGTTTTTT